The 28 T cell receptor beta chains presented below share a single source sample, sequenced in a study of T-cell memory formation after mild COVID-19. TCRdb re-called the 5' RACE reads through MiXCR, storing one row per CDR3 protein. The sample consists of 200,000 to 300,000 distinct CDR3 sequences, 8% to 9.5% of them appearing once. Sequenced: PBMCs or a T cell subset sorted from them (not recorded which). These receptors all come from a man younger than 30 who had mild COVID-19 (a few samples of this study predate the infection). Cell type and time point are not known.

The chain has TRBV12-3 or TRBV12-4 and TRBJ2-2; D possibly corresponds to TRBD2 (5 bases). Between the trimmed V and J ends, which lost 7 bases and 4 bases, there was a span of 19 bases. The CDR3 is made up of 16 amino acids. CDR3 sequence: CASTQTRPVVTGELFF. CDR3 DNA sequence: TGTGCCAGCACCCAAACTAGGCCCGTCGTCACCGGGGAGCTGTTTTTT.

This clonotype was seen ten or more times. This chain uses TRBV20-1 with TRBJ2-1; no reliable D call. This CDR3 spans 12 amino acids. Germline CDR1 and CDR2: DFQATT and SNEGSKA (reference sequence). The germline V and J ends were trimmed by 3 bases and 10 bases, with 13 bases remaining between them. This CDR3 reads CSASHPGPEQFF. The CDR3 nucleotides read TGCAGTGCTAGCCACCCCGGACCGGAGCAGTTCTTC.

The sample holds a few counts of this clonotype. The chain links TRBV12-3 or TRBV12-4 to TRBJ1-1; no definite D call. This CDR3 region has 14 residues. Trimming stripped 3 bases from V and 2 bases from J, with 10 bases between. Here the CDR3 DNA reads TGTGCCAGCAGTTTGGAGACAATCAACACTGAAGCTTTCTTT. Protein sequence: CASSLETINTEAFF.

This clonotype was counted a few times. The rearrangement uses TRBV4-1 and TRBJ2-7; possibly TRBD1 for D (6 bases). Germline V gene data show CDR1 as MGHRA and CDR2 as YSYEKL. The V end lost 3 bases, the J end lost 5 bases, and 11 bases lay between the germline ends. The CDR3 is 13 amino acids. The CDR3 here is CASSQGAPDEQYF. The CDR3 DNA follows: TGCGCCAGCAGCCAGGGGGCGCCTGACGAGCAGTACTTC.

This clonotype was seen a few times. Here the CDR3 reads CASSRGSNSAAQYF. The CDR3 coding sequence is TGTGCCAGCTCTCGTGGTTCCAATAGCGCGGCCCAGTACTTC. The V and J genes are TRBV6-5 and TRBJ2-5; perhaps TRBD2 as D (5 bases). Germline lookup yields CDR1 MNHEY and CDR2 SVGAGI. The CDR3 length is 14 residues. V gave up 8 bases and J gave up 9 bases, with 22 bases separating them.

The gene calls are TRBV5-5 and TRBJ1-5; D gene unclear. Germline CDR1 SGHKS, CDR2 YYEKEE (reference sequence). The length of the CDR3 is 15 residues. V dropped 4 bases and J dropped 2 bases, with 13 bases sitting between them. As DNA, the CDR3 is TGTGCCAGCAGCCCGGGAGAAGTGGGCAATCAGCCCCAGCATTTT. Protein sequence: CASSPGEVGNQPQHF.

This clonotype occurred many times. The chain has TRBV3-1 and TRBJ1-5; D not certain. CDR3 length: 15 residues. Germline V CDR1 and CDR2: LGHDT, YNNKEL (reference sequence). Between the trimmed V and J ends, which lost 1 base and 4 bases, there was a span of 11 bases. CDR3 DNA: TGTGCCAGCAGCCAAGGGGCACAGATGAATCAGCCCCAGCATTTT. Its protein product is CASSQGAQMNQPQHF.

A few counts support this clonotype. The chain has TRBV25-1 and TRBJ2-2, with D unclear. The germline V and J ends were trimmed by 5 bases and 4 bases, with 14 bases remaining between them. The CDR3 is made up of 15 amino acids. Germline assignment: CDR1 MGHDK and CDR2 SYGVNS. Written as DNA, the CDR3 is TGTGCCAGCAGTAGGGTGCCGGACCCCACCGGGGAGCTGTTTTTT. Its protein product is CASSRVPDPTGELFF.

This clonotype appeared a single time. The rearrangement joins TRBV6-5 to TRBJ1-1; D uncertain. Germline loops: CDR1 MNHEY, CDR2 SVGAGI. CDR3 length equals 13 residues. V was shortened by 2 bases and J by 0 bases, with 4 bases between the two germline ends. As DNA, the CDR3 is TGTGCCAGCAGTTACGGTATGAACACTGAAGCTTTCTTT. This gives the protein CASSYGMNTEAFF.

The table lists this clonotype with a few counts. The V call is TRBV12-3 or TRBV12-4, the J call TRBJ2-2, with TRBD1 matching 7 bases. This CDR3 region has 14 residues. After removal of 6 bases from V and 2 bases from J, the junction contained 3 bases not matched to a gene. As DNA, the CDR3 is TGTGCCAGCAGCAACAGGGGAAACACCGGGGAGCTGTTTTTT. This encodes CASSNRGNTGELFF.

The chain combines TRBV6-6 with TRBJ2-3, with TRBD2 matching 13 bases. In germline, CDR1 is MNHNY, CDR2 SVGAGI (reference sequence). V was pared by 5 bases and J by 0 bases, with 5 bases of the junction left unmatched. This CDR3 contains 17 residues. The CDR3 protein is CASSNPGLAGSTDTQYF. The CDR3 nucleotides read TGTGCCAGCAGTAATCCGGGACTAGCGGGGAGCACAGATACGCAGTATTTT.

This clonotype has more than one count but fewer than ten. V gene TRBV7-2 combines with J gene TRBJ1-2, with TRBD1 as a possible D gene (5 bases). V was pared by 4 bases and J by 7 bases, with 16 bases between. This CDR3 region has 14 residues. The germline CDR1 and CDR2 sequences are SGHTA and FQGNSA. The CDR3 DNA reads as TGTGCCAGCAGCTCCCTTAGGGGCTCGAGTGGCTACACCTTC. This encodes CASSSLRGSSGYTF.

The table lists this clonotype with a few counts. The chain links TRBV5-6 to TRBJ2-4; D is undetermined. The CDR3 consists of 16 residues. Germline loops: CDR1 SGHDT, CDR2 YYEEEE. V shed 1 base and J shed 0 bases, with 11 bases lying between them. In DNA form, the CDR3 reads TGTGCCAGCAGCTTGTGGGCAGAGCTAGCCAAAAACATTCAGTACTTC. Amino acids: CASSLWAELAKNIQYF.

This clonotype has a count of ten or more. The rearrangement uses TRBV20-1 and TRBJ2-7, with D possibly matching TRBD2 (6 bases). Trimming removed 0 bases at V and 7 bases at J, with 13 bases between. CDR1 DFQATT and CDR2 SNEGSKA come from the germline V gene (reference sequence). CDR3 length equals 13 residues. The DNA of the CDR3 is TGCAGTGCTAGAGATTATGGGACTGGGGAGCAGTACGTC. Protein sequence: CSARDYGTGEQYV.

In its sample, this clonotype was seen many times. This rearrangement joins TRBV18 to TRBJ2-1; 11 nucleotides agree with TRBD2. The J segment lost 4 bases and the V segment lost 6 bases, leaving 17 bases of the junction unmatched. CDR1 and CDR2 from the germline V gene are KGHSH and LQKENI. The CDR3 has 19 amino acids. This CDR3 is CASSPNLAGGWGLYNEQFF. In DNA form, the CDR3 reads TGTGCCAGCTCCCCAAACCTAGCGGGGGGCTGGGGACTGTACAATGAGCAGTTCTTC. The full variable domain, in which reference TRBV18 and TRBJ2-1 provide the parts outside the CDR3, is NAGVMQNPRHLVRRRGQEARLRCSPMKGHSHVYWYRQLPEEGLKFMVYLQKENIIDESGMPKERFSAEFPKEGPSILRIQQVVRGDSAAYFCASSPNLAGGWGLYNEQFFGPGTRLTVL.

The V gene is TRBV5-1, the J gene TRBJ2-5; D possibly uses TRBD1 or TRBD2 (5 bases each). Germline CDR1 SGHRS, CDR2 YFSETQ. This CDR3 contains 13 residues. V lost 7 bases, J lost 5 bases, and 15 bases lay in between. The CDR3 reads CASAFGGRETQYF. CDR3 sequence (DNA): TGCGCCAGCGCCTTTGGGGGACGGGAGACCCAGTACTTC.

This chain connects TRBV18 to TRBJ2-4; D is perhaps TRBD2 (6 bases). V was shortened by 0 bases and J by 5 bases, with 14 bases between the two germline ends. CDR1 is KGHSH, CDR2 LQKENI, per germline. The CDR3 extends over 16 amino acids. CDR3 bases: TGTGCCAGCTCACCACCGTCGGGGGTGGCCGAAAACATTCAGTACTTC. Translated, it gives CASSPPSGVAENIQYF.

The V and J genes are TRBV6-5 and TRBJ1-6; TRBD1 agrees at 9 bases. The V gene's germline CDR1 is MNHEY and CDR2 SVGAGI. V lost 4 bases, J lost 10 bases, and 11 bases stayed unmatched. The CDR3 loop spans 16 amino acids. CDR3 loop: CASSFQGQGTRSPLHF. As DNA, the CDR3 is TGTGCCAGCAGTTTCCAGGGACAGGGAACTCGATCACCCCTCCACTTT.

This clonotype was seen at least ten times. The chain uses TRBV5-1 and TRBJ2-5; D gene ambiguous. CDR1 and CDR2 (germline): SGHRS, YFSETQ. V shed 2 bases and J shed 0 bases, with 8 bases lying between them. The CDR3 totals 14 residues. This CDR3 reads CASSFGSYQETQYF. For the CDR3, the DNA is TGCGCCAGCAGCTTTGGATCGTACCAAGAGACCCAGTACTTC.

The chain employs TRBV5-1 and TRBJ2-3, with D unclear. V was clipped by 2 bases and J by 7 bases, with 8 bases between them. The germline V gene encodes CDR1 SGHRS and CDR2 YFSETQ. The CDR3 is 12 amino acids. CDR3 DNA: TGCGCCAGCAGCTTACCACCAAATACGCAGTATTTT. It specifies CASSLPPNTQYF.

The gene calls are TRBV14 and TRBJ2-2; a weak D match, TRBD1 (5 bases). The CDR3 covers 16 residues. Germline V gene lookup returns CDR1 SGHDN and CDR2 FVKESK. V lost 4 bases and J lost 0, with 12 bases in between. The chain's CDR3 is CASSPVTATNTGELFF. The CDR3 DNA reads TGTGCCAGCAGCCCGGTGACAGCAACGAACACCGGGGAGCTGTTTTTT.

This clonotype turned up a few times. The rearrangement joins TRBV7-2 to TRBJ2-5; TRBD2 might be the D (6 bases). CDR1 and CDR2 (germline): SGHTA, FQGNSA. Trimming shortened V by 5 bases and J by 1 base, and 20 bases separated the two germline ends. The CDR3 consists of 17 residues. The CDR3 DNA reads TGTGCCAGCAGCCAATGGGGAGGTGGCGTACTCCAAGAGACCCAGTACTTC. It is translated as CASSQWGGGVLQETQYF.

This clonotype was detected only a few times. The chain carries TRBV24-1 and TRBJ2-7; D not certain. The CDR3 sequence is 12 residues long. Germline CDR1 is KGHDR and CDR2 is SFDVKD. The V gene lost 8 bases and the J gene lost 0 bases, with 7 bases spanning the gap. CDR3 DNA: TGTGCCACCATGTCGTACTCCTACGAGCAGTACTTC. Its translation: CATMSYSYEQYF.

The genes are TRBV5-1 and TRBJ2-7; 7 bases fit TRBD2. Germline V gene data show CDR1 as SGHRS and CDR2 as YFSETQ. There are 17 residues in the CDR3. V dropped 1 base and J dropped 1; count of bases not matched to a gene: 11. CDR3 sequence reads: CASSLTVAGEASYEQYF. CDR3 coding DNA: TGCGCCAGCAGCTTGACCGTCGCGGGGGAAGCGTCCTACGAGCAGTACTTC.

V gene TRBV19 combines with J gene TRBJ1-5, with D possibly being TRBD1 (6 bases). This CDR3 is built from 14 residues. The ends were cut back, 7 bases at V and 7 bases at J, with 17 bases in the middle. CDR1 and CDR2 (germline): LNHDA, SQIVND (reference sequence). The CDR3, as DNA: TGTGCCAGTACCTTACAGGGTCGGAGCCAGCCCCAGCATTTT. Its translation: CASTLQGRSQPQHF.

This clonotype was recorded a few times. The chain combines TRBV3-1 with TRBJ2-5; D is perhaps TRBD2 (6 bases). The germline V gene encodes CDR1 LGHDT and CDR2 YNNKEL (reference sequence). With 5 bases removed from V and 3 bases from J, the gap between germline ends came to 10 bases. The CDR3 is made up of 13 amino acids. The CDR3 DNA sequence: TGTGCCAGCAGCGGCGGCGGGGAAGAGACCCAGTACTTC. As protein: CASSGGGEETQYF.

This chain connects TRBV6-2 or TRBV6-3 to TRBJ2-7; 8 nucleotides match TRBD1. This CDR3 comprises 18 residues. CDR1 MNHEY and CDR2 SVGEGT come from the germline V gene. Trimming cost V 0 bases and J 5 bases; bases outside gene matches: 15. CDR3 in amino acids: CASSYSTKGQVPADEQYV. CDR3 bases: TGTGCCAGCAGTTACTCGACGAAGGGACAGGTACCTGCGGACGAGCAGTACGTC.

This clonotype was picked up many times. In DNA, the CDR3 is TGCGCCAGCAGCCCGGATCAGGCGCCTGGGAACACTGAAGCTTTCTTT. The encoded protein is CASSPDQAPGNTEAFF. V is TRBV5-1 and J is TRBJ1-1; D unclear. The ends were cut back, 4 bases at V and 1 base at J, with 17 bases in the middle. The CDR3 loop spans 16 amino acids. Germline V gene lookup returns CDR1 SGHRS and CDR2 YFSETQ. The variable domain in full, with the rest retrieved from reference TRBV5-1 and TRBJ1-1, is KAGVTQTPRYLIKTRGQQVTLSCSPISGHRSVSWYQQTPGQGLQFLFEYFSETQRNKGNFPGRFSGRQFSNSRSEMNVSTLELGDSALYLCASSPDQAPGNTEAFFGQGTRLTVV.